Presented here are 24 T cell receptor beta chains from one specimen sequenced in a study of PD-L1 blockade in urothelial cancer. The table came from immunoSEQ multiplex PCR; TCRdb's copy has only in-frame clones and leaves some out. The sample shows about 82,000 clones, about nine tenths of them seen only once. The sample was PBMCs, taken around atezolizumab (anti-PD-L1) treatment. These receptors all come from a woman aged 70 to 79 with urothelial cancer.

This clone is classed as large. This chain connects TRBV30 to TRBJ1-1; D gene ambiguous. This CDR3 is 14 amino acids long. V lost 0 bases and J 1 base, leaving 9 bases between the germline ends. Germline V lookup: CDR1 GTSNPN, CDR2 SVGIG (reference sequence). Here the CDR3 reads CAWSVGTSNTEAFF. The CDR3 bases are TGTGCCTGGAGTGTGGGCACTTCGAACACTGAAGCTTTCTTT.

The gene calls are TRBV10-2 and TRBJ2-7; 8 nucleotides match TRBD2. V shed 8 bases, J shed 0 bases, and the junction held 9 bases outside the gene matches. The CDR3 contains 15 residues. From germline, CDR1 is WSHSY and CDR2 SAAADI. CDR3 DNA sequence: TGCGCCAGCCGAACCGGGCGGGAGGACTCCTACGAGCAGTACTTC. Translating it yields CASRTGREDSYEQYF.

The rearrangement joins TRBV5-6 to TRBJ2-7; TRBD2 agrees at 7 bases. V lost 1 base, J lost 2 bases, and 3 bases stayed unmatched. The CDR3 totals 14 residues. Germline CDR1 and CDR2: SGHDT and YYEEEE. For the CDR3, the DNA is TGTGCCAGCAGCTTGCGCGGGAGAACCTACGAGCAGTACTTC. This codes for CASSLRGRTYEQYF.

The gene calls are TRBV5-1 and TRBJ2-1; 8 nucleotides align to TRBD2. The CDR3 covers 15 residues. Germline lookup yields CDR1 SGHRS and CDR2 YFSETQ. V lost 7 bases, J lost 5 bases, and 11 bases stayed unmatched. The CDR3 sequence is CASETFSGSNNEQFF. The CDR3 coding sequence is TGCGCCAGCGAGACATTCAGCGGGAGCAACAATGAGCAGTTCTTC.

The chain couples TRBV11-2 to TRBJ2-7; 10 bases agree with TRBD1. In germline, CDR1 is SGHAT, CDR2 FQNNGV. With V trimmed by 1 base and J by 1 base, 1 base remained unmatched. The CDR3 length is 15 residues. DNA of the CDR3: TGTGCCAGCAGCTTAGGGGACAGGGGATCCTACGAGCAGTACTTC. As protein: CASSLGDRGSYEQYF.

The rearrangement joins TRBV12-1 to TRBJ1-1. TRBV12-1 is shown as a pseudogene. The CDR3 contains 19 residues. CDR3 DNA sequence: TGTGCCAGCAGCTCCCACTCCTCGGAGGGTGAGGACTTGGACACTGAAGCTTTCTTT. As protein: CASSSHSSEGEDLDTEAFF.

V usage is TRBV7-2 and J usage is TRBJ2-7; perhaps TRBD2 as D (6 bases). CDR3 length: 14 residues. Germline loops: CDR1 SGHTA, CDR2 FQGNSA. Trimming shortened V by 6 bases and J by 6 bases, and 18 bases separated the two germline ends. DNA of the CDR3: TGTGCCAGCAGGGACACAGGAGGGCCTTTCGAGCAGTACTTC. It specifies CASRDTGGPFEQYF.

The rearrangement joins TRBV4-3 to TRBJ2-1; D unresolved. The CDR3 runs to 16 residues. With 3 bases removed from V and 2 bases from J, the gap between germline ends came to 14 bases. CDR1 is LGHNA, CDR2 YSLEER, per germline. CDR3 region: CASSQSPSSPYNEQFF. CDR3 nucleotides: TGCGCCAGCAGCCAGTCACCTAGTTCCCCCTACAATGAGCAGTTCTTC.

V gene TRBV19 combines with J gene TRBJ2-2, with 7 bases lining up with TRBD2. Germline V CDR1 and CDR2: LNHDA, SQIVND (reference sequence). V lost 2 bases, J lost 8 bases, and 5 bases stayed unmatched. The CDR3 contains 14 residues. CDR3 sequence reads: CASSIRTSLGELFF. The CDR3, as DNA: TGTGCCAGTAGTATACGGACTAGTTTGGGGGAGCTGTTTTTT. Looking up the rest from reference TRBV19 and TRBJ2-2 gives the full variable domain: DGGITQSPKYLFRKEGQNVTLSCEQNLNHDAMYWYRQDPGQGLRLIYYSQIVNDFQKGDIAEGYSVSREKKESFPLTVTSAQKNPTAFYLCASSIRTSLGELFFGEGSRLTVL.

This chain connects TRBV5-4 to TRBJ2-4; TRBD2 might be the D (5 bases). Between the trimmed V and J ends, which lost 4 bases and 0 bases, there was a span of 11 bases. The CDR3 length is 15 residues. Germline lookup yields CDR1 SGHNT and CDR2 YYREEE (reference sequence). CDR3 nucleotides: TGTGCCAGCAGCCAACCGGGAATAGCCAAAAACATTCAGTACTTC. Its translation is CASSQPGIAKNIQYF.

The chain's CDR3 is CASSLQSPGTSGNTIYF. In DNA, the CDR3 is TGCGCCAGCAGCTTGCAATCACCCGGGACAAGTGGAAACACCATATATTTT. The genes are TRBV5-1 and TRBJ1-3, with TRBD1 as a possible D gene (6 bases). The germline CDR1 and CDR2 sequences are SGHRS and YFSETQ. There are 17 residues in the CDR3. The V gene lost 1 base and the J gene lost 3 bases, with 17 bases spanning the gap.

The rearrangement links TRBV27 to TRBJ1-4; D remains ambiguous. The germline V and J ends were trimmed by 4 bases and 0 bases, with 6 bases remaining between them. This CDR3 has 14 amino acids. In germline, CDR1 is MNHEY, CDR2 SMNVEV (reference sequence). CDR3 region: CASSSGSTNEKLFF. The CDR3, as DNA: TGTGCCAGCAGTTCGGGTTCAACTAATGAAAAACTGTTTTTT.

The chain employs TRBV9 and TRBJ2-7; the match to TRBD2 covers 9 bases. The CDR3 spans 16 residues. J lost 2 bases, V lost 0 bases, and 6 bases had no gene match. Germline assignment: CDR1 SGDLS and CDR2 YYNGEE. The CDR3 DNA reads TGTGCCAGCAGCGTAGCTGAGCGGGGGGCCCCCTACGAGCAGTACTTC. It encodes CASSVAERGAPYEQYF. Using reference TRBV9 and TRBJ2-7 for the parts outside the CDR3, the full variable domain is DSGVTQTPKHLITATGQRVTLRCSPRSGDLSVYWYQQSLDQGLQFLIQYYNGEERAKGNILERFSAQQFPDLHSELNLSSLELGDSALYFCASSVAERGAPYEQYFGPGTRLTVT.

The chain recombines TRBV19 with TRBJ2-5; 10 positions agree with TRBD1. The J segment lost 4 bases and the V segment lost 3 bases, leaving 5 bases of the junction unmatched. Germline CDR1 reads LNHDA; CDR2 reads SQIVND (reference sequence). There are 15 residues in the CDR3. CDR3 region: CASSIWTGGLETQYF. As DNA, the CDR3 is TGTGCCAGTAGTATCTGGACAGGGGGTCTAGAGACCCAGTACTTC.

The V call is TRBV10-3, the J call TRBJ1-1; D possibly corresponds to TRBD1 (6 bases). CDR1 and CDR2 from the germline V gene are ENHRY and SYGVKD. With 6 bases removed from V and 4 bases from J, the gap between germline ends came to 15 bases. This CDR3 has 14 residues. DNA of the CDR3: TGTGCCATCAGCGCCGGACAGACTCCCACTGAAGCTTTCTTT. It yields the protein CAISAGQTPTEAFF.

The chain recombines TRBV4-3 with TRBJ1-1; D perhaps matches TRBD1 (5 bases). CDR3 length: 16 amino acids. Trimming pared 1 base from V and 4 bases from J, leaving 16 bases between. Germline V lookup: CDR1 LGHNA, CDR2 YSLEER. CDR3 nucleotide sequence: TGCGCCAGCAGCCAAGGTATGGTGGGTAGGGGCACTGAAGCTTTCTTT. It encodes CASSQGMVGRGTEAFF.

This chain joins TRBV30 and TRBJ2-6; possibly TRBD1 for D (6 bases). From germline, CDR1 is GTSNPN and CDR2 SVGIG (reference sequence). The CDR3 runs 15 residues. V gave up 3 bases and J gave up 1 base, with 10 bases separating them. The CDR3 DNA sequence: TGTGCCTGGAGCAAACAGGGTTCTGGGGCCAACGTCCTGACTTTC. Residues: CAWSKQGSGANVLTF.

The chain has TRBV11-2 and TRBJ2-5; D may be TRBD2 (7 bases). Germline lookup yields CDR1 SGHAT and CDR2 FQNNGV. This CDR3 contains 14 residues. V was cut by 5 bases and J by 5 bases, with 15 bases left in between. The CDR3 DNA follows: TGTGCCAGCAGCCAGAGGACAGCGGGGGAGACCCAGTACTTC. Protein product: CASSQRTAGETQYF.

The count of this clone is one. This chain connects TRBV2 to TRBJ1-1; D remains unclear. Trimming left V 7 bases short and J 3 bases short, with 18 bases between. Germline V gene lookup returns CDR1 SNHLY and CDR2 FYNNEI. This CDR3 comprises 15 residues. CDR3 coding DNA: TGTGCCAGCATCACACTAGGGCTCGGGGACACTGAAGCTTTCTTT. This gives the protein CASITLGLGDTEAFF.

The chain combines TRBV4-2 with TRBJ2-7, with 10 bases identical to TRBD2. This CDR3 has 14 amino acids. Germline CDR1 is LGHNA and CDR2 is YNFKEQ. V lost 4 bases to trimming and J lost 6 bases; unmatched junction nucleotides: 6. The CDR3 region is CASSLAGGSSEQYF. The CDR3 DNA sequence: TGTGCCAGCAGCCTAGCGGGGGGTTCTTCCGAGCAGTACTTC.

CDR3 in DNA: TGTGCCAGCAGCATCCGAACTAGCGGGGGCACAGATACGCAGTATTTT. Protein product: CASSIRTSGGTDTQYF. The J gene is TRBJ2-3, the V gene TRBV11-2; TRBD2 agrees at 10 bases. The CDR3 is 16 residues long. The junction had 6 bases not matched to a gene; V was cut back by 5 bases and J by 1 base. CDR1 is SGHAT, CDR2 FQNNGV, per germline.

This rearrangement joins TRBV7-9 to TRBJ2-7; 7 positions agree with TRBD1. Germline loops: CDR1 SEHNR, CDR2 FQNEAQ (reference sequence). The ends lost 5 bases at V and 4 bases at J; junction bases unmatched: 8. The CDR3 covers 14 residues. CDR3 sequence: CASSHRDRTYEQYF. The CDR3 DNA follows: TGTGCCAGCAGCCACCGGGACAGAACATACGAGCAGTACTTC. Variable domain in full (rest from reference TRBV7-9 and TRBJ2-7): DTGVSQNPRHKITKRGQNVTFRCDPISEHNRLYWYRQTLGQGPEFLTYFQNEAQLEKSRLLSDRFSAERPKGSFSTLEIQRTEQGDSAMYLCASSHRDRTYEQYFGPGTRLTVT.

CDR3 coding DNA: TGCGCCAGCAGCCCTTCCGGAGCGGGCTCCTACAATGAGCAGTTCTTC. This gives the protein CASSPSGAGSYNEQFF. The rearrangement links TRBV5-1 to TRBJ2-1; a weak D match, TRBD2 (6 bases). Trimming removed 4 bases from V and 0 bases from J, with 14 bases in between. CDR1 SGHRS and CDR2 YFSETQ come from the germline V gene. This CDR3 spans 16 amino acids.

Only one count was recorded for this clone. The rearrangement links TRBV2 to TRBJ2-7, with D possibly TRBD2 on 5 matching bases. The CDR3 contains 12 residues. Germline loops: CDR1 SNHLY, CDR2 FYNNEI. Trimming stripped 6 bases from V and 2 bases from J, with 8 bases between. Here the CDR3 reads CASSRGAYEQYF. The CDR3 nucleotides are TGTGCCAGCAGCCGGGGAGCCTACGAGCAGTACTTC.